A single sample is the source of the 3 T cell receptor beta chains below, sequenced in a study of blood T cell repertoires in COVID-19 (dated by TCRdb to about 2020). Preparation of the library involved the immunoSEQ multiplex PCR assay. Imported from immuneACCESS, the table was reduced by TCRdb to in-frame sequences with V and J called. These copies leave out some clones; in studies compared against another copy, an unresolved V gene accounts for under half, and the cause of the remainder is not known. The sample records approximately 270,000 clones, more than 75% of which are singletons. The biggest ten clones account for about 8.8% of the sample. The specimen sequenced was peripheral blood. All receptors derive from a middle-aged man with active or convalescent COVID-19.

The J gene is TRBJ2-7, the V gene TRBV12-3 or TRBV12-4, with no clear D. The CDR3 totals 12 residues. Trimming took off 1 base at V and 12 bases at J, with 13 bases between the two ends. The CDR3 sequence: CASSLVPGLTYF. CDR3 nucleotides: TGTGCCAGCAGTTTAGTTCCGGGTTTAACGTACTTC.

In its sample, this clone was seen once. The chain recombines TRBV5-4 with TRBJ1-2, with D perhaps matching TRBD1 (5 bases). This CDR3 comprises 12 residues. Germline V lookup: CDR1 SGHNT, CDR2 YYREEE (reference sequence). V was pared by 4 bases and J by 4 bases, with 8 bases between. DNA for the CDR3: TGTGCCAGCAGCCTGGACATCTATGGCTACACCTTC. Amino acid sequence: CASSLDIYGYTF.

This clone was detected a few times. The rearrangement links TRBV18 to TRBJ2-2; D is perhaps TRBD2 (5 bases). The CDR3 consists of 12 residues. Germline CDR1 and CDR2: KGHSH and LQKENI. The V and J ends lost 4 bases and 5 bases respectively, with 5 bases between them. CDR3: CASSRETGELFF. CDR3 DNA sequence: TGTGCCAGCTCACGGGAGACCGGGGAGCTGTTTTTT.